This T cell receptor (beta chain) was obtained from a study of shared T cell receptors in the human thymus. The CDR3 runs to 16 residues. The germline gives CDR1 MDHEN, CDR2 SYDVKM. The V end was cut by 6 bases, the J end by 1 base, with 18 bases between. TCRdb's table, derived via immunoSEQ multiplex PCR, lists solely in-frame clones and lacks some. The sample comprises over 350,000 clones, more than 85% of which are singletons, and roughly 0.02% rests with the top ten. The gene calls are TRBV28 and TRBJ1-1; D is unclear. The sample was thymocytes. The TCR comes from a human donor. CDR3 protein: CASRPDIKKPNTEAFF. The CDR3 nucleotides are TGTGCCAGCAGACCCGATATCAAAAAACCGAACACTGAAGCTTTCTTT.